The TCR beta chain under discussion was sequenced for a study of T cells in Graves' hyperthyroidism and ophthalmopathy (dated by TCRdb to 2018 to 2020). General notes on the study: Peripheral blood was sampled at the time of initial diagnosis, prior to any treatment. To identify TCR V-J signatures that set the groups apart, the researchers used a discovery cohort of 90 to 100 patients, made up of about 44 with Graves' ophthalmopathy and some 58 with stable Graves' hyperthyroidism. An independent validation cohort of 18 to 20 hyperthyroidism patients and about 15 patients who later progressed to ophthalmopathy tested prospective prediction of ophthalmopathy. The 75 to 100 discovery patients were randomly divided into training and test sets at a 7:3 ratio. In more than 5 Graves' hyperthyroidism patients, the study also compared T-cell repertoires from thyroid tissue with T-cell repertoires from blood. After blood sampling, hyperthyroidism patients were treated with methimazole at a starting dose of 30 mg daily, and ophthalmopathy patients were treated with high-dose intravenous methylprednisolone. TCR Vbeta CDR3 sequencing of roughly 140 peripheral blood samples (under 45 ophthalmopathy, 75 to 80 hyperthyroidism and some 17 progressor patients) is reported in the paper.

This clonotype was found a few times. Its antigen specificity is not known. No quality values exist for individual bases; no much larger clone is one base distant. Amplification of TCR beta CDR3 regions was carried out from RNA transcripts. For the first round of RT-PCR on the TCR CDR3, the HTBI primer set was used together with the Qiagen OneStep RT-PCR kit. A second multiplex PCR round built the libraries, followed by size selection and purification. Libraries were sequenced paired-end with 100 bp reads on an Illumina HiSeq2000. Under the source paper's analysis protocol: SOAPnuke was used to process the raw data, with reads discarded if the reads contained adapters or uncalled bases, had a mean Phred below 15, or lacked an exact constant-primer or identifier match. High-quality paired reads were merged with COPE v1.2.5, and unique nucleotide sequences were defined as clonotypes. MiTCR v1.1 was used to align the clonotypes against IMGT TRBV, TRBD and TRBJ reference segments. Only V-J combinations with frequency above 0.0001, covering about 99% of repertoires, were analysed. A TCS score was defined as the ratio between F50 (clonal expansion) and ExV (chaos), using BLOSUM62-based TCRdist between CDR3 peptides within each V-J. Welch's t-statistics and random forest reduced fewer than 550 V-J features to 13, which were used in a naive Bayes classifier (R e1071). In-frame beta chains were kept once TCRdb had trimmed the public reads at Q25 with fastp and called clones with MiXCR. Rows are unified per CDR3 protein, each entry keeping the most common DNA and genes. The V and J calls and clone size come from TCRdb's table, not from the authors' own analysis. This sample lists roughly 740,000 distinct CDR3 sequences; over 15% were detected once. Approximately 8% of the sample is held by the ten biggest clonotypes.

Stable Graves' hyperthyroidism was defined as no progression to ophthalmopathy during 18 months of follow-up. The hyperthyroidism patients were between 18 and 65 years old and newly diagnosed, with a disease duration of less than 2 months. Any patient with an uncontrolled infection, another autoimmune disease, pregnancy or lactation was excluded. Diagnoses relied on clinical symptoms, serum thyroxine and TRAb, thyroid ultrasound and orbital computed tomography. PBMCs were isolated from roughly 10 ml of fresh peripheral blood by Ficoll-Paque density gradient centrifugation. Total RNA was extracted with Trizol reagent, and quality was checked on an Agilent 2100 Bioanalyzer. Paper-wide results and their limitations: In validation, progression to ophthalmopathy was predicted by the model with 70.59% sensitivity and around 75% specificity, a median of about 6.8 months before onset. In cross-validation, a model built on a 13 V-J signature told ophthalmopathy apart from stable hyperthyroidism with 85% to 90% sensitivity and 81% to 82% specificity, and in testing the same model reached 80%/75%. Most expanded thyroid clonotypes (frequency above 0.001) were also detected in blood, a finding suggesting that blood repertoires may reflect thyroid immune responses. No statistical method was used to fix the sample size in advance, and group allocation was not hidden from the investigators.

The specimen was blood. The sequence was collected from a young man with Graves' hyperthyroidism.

CDR3 protein: CASSQRGDRDEAFF. The DNA sequence is given as TGCGCCAGCAGCCAAAGGGGGGACAGGGACGAAGCTTTCTTT. The chain is encoded by TRBV4-3 joined to TRBJ1-1; 9 bases in the middle match TRBD1. V and J are trimmed by 2 bases and 8 bases, and the gene matches miss 6 bases of the junction. CDR1 and CDR2 are drawn from the germline V gene: LGHNA, YSLEER. The CDR3, cysteine through phenylalanine, is 14 amino acids long. The retained sequence is limited to the CDR3, 42 bases, with the frame set at the first base.